The table lists the clone carrying this TCR beta chain with a few counts. Authors of the study amplified TCR beta CDR3 regions from RNA transcripts. In the first-round RT-PCR of the TCR CDR3, the HTBI primer set was used. TCRdb re-called the multiplex PCR reads through MiXCR, storing one row per CDR3 protein. Among under 200,000 distinct CDR3 sequences listed, over 8% were seen once. The V gene's germline CDR1 is SGHRS and CDR2 YFSETQ. The CDR3 length is 19 residues. Deletions cut 3 bases from V and 4 bases from J, with 25 bases between. These data are taken from a study of T cells in Graves' hyperthyroidism and ophthalmopathy.

Sequenced: blood. This sequence originates from a young woman with Graves' hyperthyroidism that later progressed to Graves' ophthalmopathy. The chain links TRBV5-1 to TRBJ2-2; possibly TRBD1 or TRBD2 for D (5 bases each). CDR3 residues: CASSSRPITSGGRTGELFF. CDR3 nucleotides: TGCGCCAGCAGCTCTCGACCAATTACTAGTGGGGGACGCACCGGGGAGCTGTTTTTT.